Below are 12 T cell receptor beta chains sequenced from a single sample in a study of a mutant IDH1 vaccine in newly diagnosed glioma. The antigens for these receptors are not known. Time point meaning: week 23, last vaccination. In every dose of vaccine, 300 ug of mutant IDH1 20-mer peptide was given alongside topical imiquimod. Sequencing used immunoSEQ multiplex PCR; TCRdb keeps in-frame clones, though not all of them. The sample lists 75,000 to 80,000 clones; more than 70% were seen once. Sequencing used PBMCs, obtained from a glioma patient whose treatment included an IDH1 peptide vaccine. Receptor source: a woman aged 50 to 65 with glioma.

The CDR3 region is CASSLIGTEAFF. DNA of the CDR3: TGTGCCAGCAGTTTAATAGGGACTGAAGCTTTCTTT. The gene calls are TRBV27 and TRBJ1-1; unclear D gene. The CDR3 spans 12 residues. Germline CDR1 MNHEY, CDR2 SMNVEV (reference sequence). V gave up 2 bases and J gave up 5 bases, with 6 bases separating them.

V gene TRBV6-5 combines with J gene TRBJ2-1, with 8 bases fitting TRBD2. The germline V gene has CDR1 MNHEY and CDR2 SVGAGI. This CDR3 has 16 residues. V lost 2 bases to trimming and J lost 2 bases; unmatched junction nucleotides: 5. The CDR3 is CASSYRGGLTYNEQFF. For the CDR3, the DNA is TGTGCCAGCAGTTACCGGGGGGGTCTCACCTACAATGAGCAGTTCTTC.

The chain links TRBV5-1 to TRBJ1-2; tentatively, D is TRBD1 (5 bases). The CDR3 contains 13 residues. The V end lost 1 base, the J end lost 5 bases, and 9 bases lay between the germline ends. The germline gives CDR1 SGHRS, CDR2 YFSETQ. Here the CDR3 DNA reads TGCGCCAGCAGCTTGTCCGGGGCATATGGCTACACCTTC. Residues: CASSLSGAYGYTF.

The chain carries TRBV29-1 and TRBJ1-3, with D maybe TRBD1 (5 bases). The CDR3 runs 12 residues. Germline V gives CDR1 SQVTM, CDR2 ANQGSEA. Trimming stripped 6 bases from V and 6 bases from J, with 12 bases between. CDR3 sequence (DNA): TGCAGCGTCCAGGGTTTCGAAAACACCATATATTTT. This encodes CSVQGFENTIYF. The variable domain in full, completed from reference TRBV29-1 and TRBJ1-3, reads SAVISQKPSRDICQRGTSLTIQCQVDSQVTMMFWYRQQPGQSLTLIATANQGSEATYESGFVIDKFPISRPNLTFSTLTVSNMSPEDSSIYLCSVQGFENTIYFGEGSWLTVV.

This clone was seen once. The chain employs TRBV30 and TRBJ2-5; no clear D. The V and J ends lost 2 bases and 2 bases respectively, with 12 bases between them. Germline V gene data show CDR1 as GTSNPN and CDR2 as SVGIG (reference sequence). The length of the CDR3 is 14 residues. In DNA, the CDR3 is TGTGCCTGGAGTCCCCCCGGAGTTCAAGAGACCCAGTACTTC. Protein: CAWSPPGVQETQYF.

The chain uses TRBV5-1 and TRBJ2-7, with a weak D call TRBD1 (6 bases). The CDR3 has 13 amino acids. Between the trimmed V and J ends, which lost 0 bases and 4 bases, there was a span of 8 bases. CDR1 is SGHRS and CDR2 is YFSETQ in the germline V gene. The CDR3, as DNA: TGCGCCAGCAGCTTGGGCACAGGGTACGAGCAGTACTTC. It is translated as CASSLGTGYEQYF.

The genes are TRBV29-1 and TRBJ2-7; weak D call: TRBD2 (6 bases). V was shortened by 6 bases and J by 0 bases, with 24 bases between the two germline ends. The CDR3 spans 17 residues. The germline V gene has CDR1 SQVTM and CDR2 ANQGSEA. Written as DNA, the CDR3 is TGCAGCGTCCAACTAGCCCGGCAGTCGAAGGGCTCCTACGAGCAGTACTTC. This encodes CSVQLARQSKGSYEQYF.

The table lists this clone with a count of one. V usage is TRBV29-1 and J usage is TRBJ2-7; 9 nucleotides match TRBD2. V dropped 6 bases and J dropped 2; count of bases not matched to a gene: 5. CDR1 is SQVTM, CDR2 ANQGSEA, per germline. This CDR3 contains 13 residues. CDR3 DNA sequence: TGCAGCGTCTATAGCGGGAGAGCCTACGAGCAGTACTTC. Translated, it gives CSVYSGRAYEQYF.

This sequence joins TRBV6-1 and TRBJ2-5; TRBD2 might be the D (5 bases). This CDR3 contains 11 residues. The germline V and J ends were trimmed by 6 bases and 3 bases, with 5 bases remaining between them. The germline V gene has CDR1 MNHNS and CDR2 SASEGT. The CDR3 coding sequence is TGTGCCAGCAGGAGGGAAGAGACCCAGTACTTC. Its translation is CASRREETQYF.

V and J are TRBV15 and TRBJ1-2, with 10 bases matching TRBD1. V gave up 5 bases and J gave up 3 bases; unmatched junction bases: 15. This CDR3 is built from 18 residues. Germline V gene sequence: CDR1 LNHNV, CDR2 YYDKDF (reference sequence). The CDR3 loop is CATSGRRDRGPRDYGYTF. Written as DNA, the CDR3 is TGTGCCACCAGCGGCCGGCGGGACAGGGGTCCCCGGGACTATGGCTACACCTTC. Full variable domain (missing parts from reference TRBV15 and TRBJ1-2): DAMVIQNPRYQVTQFGKPVTLSCSQTLNHNVMYWYQQKSSQAPKLLFHYYDKDFNNEADTPDNFQSRRPNTSFCFLDIRSPGLGDTAMYLCATSGRRDRGPRDYGYTFGSGTRLTVV.

The chain has TRBV28 and TRBJ2-3; maybe TRBD2 (5 bases). With 4 bases removed from V and 3 bases from J, the gap between germline ends came to 14 bases. The length of the CDR3 is 15 residues. CDR1 is MDHEN and CDR2 is SYDVKM in the germline V gene. In nucleotides, the CDR3 is TGTGCCAGCAGTTCCCCGGGGTTGGAAACAGATACGCAGTATTTT. Translated: CASSSPGLETDTQYF.

This chain uses TRBV15 with TRBJ1-2; 7 bases are shared with TRBD1. The CDR3 spans 17 residues. Germline CDR1 and CDR2: LNHNV and YYDKDF (reference sequence). V lost 5 bases and J lost 0; bases outside the gene matches: 12. The CDR3 sequence is CATSPRTGGDPNYGYTF. For the CDR3, the DNA is TGTGCCACCAGCCCGCGGACAGGCGGGGATCCTAACTATGGCTACACCTTC.